This T cell receptor beta chain was recorded in a study of cytomegalovirus exposure and HLA in healthy donors. For the study at large: Earlier work reported 95 million to 130 million unique TCR beta sequences from roughly 180 million T cells. Out of 350 to 400 genotyped donors, 81% belonged to the Caucasian-associated ancestry cluster. Study-wide points: Presence/absence analyses took donor sequencing depth as roughly uniform.

A note on this clone: Its target is not known.

Use of 60 Vbeta and 13 Jbeta primers characterized the PCR. Profiling relied on immunoSEQ multiplex PCR, and the TCRdb table lists in-frame clones only, not all of them. Of over 150,000 clones in the sample, roughly 79% are singletons; the top ten hold around 3%. Trimming removed 4 bases at V and 4 bases at J, with 11 bases between. This CDR3 is 13 amino acids long. Germline CDR1 is MGHRA and CDR2 is YSYEKL. Sequenced sample: PBMCs. V gene TRBV4-1 combines with J gene TRBJ2-7; D remains ambiguous. The sequence derives from a male donor in good health and CMV-seronegative. The DNA of the CDR3 is TGCGCCAGCAGCCCCGAACCAGAATACGAGCAGTACTTC. Its protein is CASSPEPEYEQYF.